This is a list of T cell receptor beta chains from one sample in a study of beta chain features in type 1 diabetes. Assay: immunoSEQ multiplex PCR; the TCRdb copy retains only in-frame clones and omits some. The sample gives about 29,000 clones, roughly three fifths of which show up once; approximately 1.6% is in the top ten. The specimen sequenced was Tregs from blood. The receptors come from a woman between 18 and 29 years old with type 1 diabetes. CDR3s include the opening cysteine and the closing phenylalanine or tryptophan. The D gene is left open where the match is weak. Rows may omit the clone size; those that give it use once, few, many or a size class.

NA	NA	TRBV29-1	TRBJ2-3	CSAPGGDTQYF	TGCAGCGCCCCCGGGGGTGATACGCAGTATTTT
TRBD1	NA	TRBV9	TRBJ2-4	CASSLGGQGGDIQYF	TGTGCCAGCAGCCTCGGAGGACAGGGGGGGGACATTCAGTACTTC
NA	few	TRBV9	TRBJ2-2	CASSVSGPTNTGELFF	TGTGCCAGCAGCGTAAGTGGGCCTACGAACACCGGGGAGCTGTTTTTT
NA	few	TRBV19	TRBJ1-5	CASTPSDRMSNQPQHF	TGTGCCAGTACTCCCTCCGACAGGATGAGCAATCAGCCCCAGCATTTT
NA	NA	TRBV18	TRBJ1-2	CASSRSDTYGYTF	TGTGCCAGCTCACGCTCCGACACCTATGGCTACACCTTC
NA	NA	TRBV27	TRBJ1-5	CASKLGGRSNQPQHF	TGTGCCAGCAAACTGGGGGGTAGGAGCAATCAGCCCCAGCATTTT
TRBD2	few	TRBV28	TRBJ2-7	CASKPRAGAYEQYF	TGTGCCAGCAAGCCTCGAGCGGGGGCCTACGAGCAGTACTTC
NA	NA	TRBV4-1	TRBJ2-7	CASSQGVAQTYEQYF	TGCGCCAGCAGCCAAGGTGTAGCGCAGACCTACGAGCAGTACTTC
TRBD2	NA	TRBV9	TRBJ2-1	CASSARGGSSYNEQFF	TGTGCCAGCAGCGCTCGAGGCGGGAGCTCCTACAATGAGCAGTTCTTC
TRBD2	NA	TRBV19	TRBJ2-1	CASSYGGGLNNEQFF	TGTGCCAGTAGTTATGGGGGAGGGCTTAACAATGAGCAGTTCTTC
NA	few	TRBV27	TRBJ2-3	CASSPRDFADTQYF	TGTGCCAGCAGTCCTCGGGACTTCGCAGATACGCAGTATTTT
NA	few	TRBV5-6	TRBJ1-1	CASSVGWSEAFF	TGTGCCAGCAGCGTTGGCTGGAGTGAAGCTTTCTTT
TRBD2	few	TRBV28	TRBJ2-3	CASSSGGGGTDTQYF	TGTGCCAGCAGTTCCGGGGGGGGAGGGACAGATACGCAGTATTTT